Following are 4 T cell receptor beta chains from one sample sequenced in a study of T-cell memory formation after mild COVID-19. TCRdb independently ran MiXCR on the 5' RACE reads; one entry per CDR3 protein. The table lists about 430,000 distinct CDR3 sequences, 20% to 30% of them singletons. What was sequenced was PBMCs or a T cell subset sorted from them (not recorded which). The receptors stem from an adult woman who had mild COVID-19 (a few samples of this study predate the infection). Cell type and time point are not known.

The CDR3 spells CASSLADRGYYEQYF. As DNA, the CDR3 is TGTGCCAGCAGCTTAGCGGACAGGGGGTATTACGAGCAGTACTTC. The chain has TRBV7-2 and TRBJ2-7; 10 bases agree with TRBD1. J lost 4 bases, V lost 0 bases, and 3 bases had no gene match. Germline loops: CDR1 SGHTA, CDR2 FQGNSA. CDR3 length equals 15 residues.

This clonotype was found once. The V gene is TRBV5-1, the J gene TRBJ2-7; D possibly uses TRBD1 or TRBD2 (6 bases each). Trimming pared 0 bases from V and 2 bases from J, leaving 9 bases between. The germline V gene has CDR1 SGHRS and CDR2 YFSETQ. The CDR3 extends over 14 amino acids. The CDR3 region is CASSLEEGAYEQYF. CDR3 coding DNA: TGCGCCAGCAGCTTGGAGGAGGGGGCCTACGAGCAGTACTTC.

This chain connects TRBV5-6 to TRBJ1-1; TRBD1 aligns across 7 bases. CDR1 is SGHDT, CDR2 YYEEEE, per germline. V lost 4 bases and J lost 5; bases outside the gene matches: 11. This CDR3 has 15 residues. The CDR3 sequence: CASSGNRGAGTEAFF. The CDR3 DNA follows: TGTGCCAGCAGCGGAAACAGGGGAGCGGGGACTGAAGCTTTCTTT.

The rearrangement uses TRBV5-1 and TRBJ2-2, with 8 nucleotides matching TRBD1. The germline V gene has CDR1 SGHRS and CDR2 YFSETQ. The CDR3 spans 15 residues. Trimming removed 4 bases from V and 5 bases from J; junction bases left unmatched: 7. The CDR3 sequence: CASSGGTGTTGELFF. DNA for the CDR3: TGCGCCAGCAGCGGTGGGACAGGTACAACCGGGGAGCTGTTTTTT.